One sample yielded the 6 T cell receptor beta chains listed below, sequenced in a study of shared clonotypes between healthy human individuals. Profiled with immunoSEQ multiplex PCR; TCRdb holds only in-frame clones, not every one. Here the sample spans 2 million to 2.5 million clones, roughly 93% being singletons. Material for sequencing was naive CD4+ T cells from PBMCs. Subset indicated: CD45RA+ positively selected. These TCRs come from a man between 18 and 35 years old in good health. Some clones in this sample may be carry-over from other donors' samples.

The V call is TRBV28, the J call TRBJ1-3; 7 nucleotides agree with TRBD1. This CDR3 contains 14 residues. J gave up 4 bases and V 7 bases, and 7 bases lay outside the gene matches. Germline loops: CDR1 MDHEN, CDR2 SYDVKM. CDR3 region: CASKGTALGNTIYF. For the CDR3, the DNA is TGTGCCAGCAAAGGGACAGCCCTAGGAAACACCATATATTTT.

This clone is a singleton in its sample. The chain uses TRBV7-6 and TRBJ2-7, with 10 nucleotides matching TRBD1. CDR3 length: 15 amino acids. With 5 bases clipped from V and 2 bases from J, the junction kept 6 bases outside the gene matches. Germline loops: CDR1 SGHVS, CDR2 FNYEAQ. The CDR3 here is CASSRGQGSTYEQYF. The CDR3 DNA reads TGTGCCAGCAGCCGGGGACAGGGGAGCACCTACGAGCAGTACTTC.

Note on this clone: The same CDR3 is also encoded by other DNA sequences in this sample. The CDR3 protein is CASSILGGTYEQYF. CDR3 bases: TGTGCCAGTAGTATTTTGGGAGGCACCTACGAGCAGTACTTC. The rearrangement joins TRBV19 to TRBJ2-7; D may be TRBD2 (6 bases). Trimming left V 3 bases short and J 2 bases short, with 11 bases between. CDR3 length: 14 residues. Germline CDR1 reads LNHDA; CDR2 reads SQIVND (reference sequence).

V is TRBV5-1 and J is TRBJ2-5, with TRBD2 as a possible D gene (6 bases). CDR1 and CDR2 from the germline V gene are SGHRS and YFSETQ. The CDR3 is 14 amino acids. Trimming left V 4 bases short and J 0 bases short, with 10 bases between. CDR3 nucleotides: TGCGCCAGCAGCCCCGGGAGCTACCAAGAGACCCAGTACTTC. Protein sequence: CASSPGSYQETQYF.

Regarding this clone: Other DNA sequences in this specimen translate into the identical CDR3. The CDR3 DNA reads as TGTGCCAGCAGCTTGGAGGGGGGTCAGCCCCAGCATTTT. Protein product: CASSLEGGQPQHF. V gene TRBV5-4 combines with J gene TRBJ1-5; perhaps TRBD1 as D (6 bases). Trimming removed 0 bases at V and 6 bases at J, with 7 bases between. Looked up from germline, CDR1 is SGHNT and CDR2 is YYREEE (reference sequence). This CDR3 is built from 13 residues.

In DNA form, the CDR3 reads TGCAGCGTTGAAGTTCCGGGACAGGGAGGCTACGAGCAGTACTTC. This translates into CSVEVPGQGGYEQYF. The chain joins TRBV29-1 to TRBJ2-5, with 9 bases aligning to TRBD1. The J call may be in error: the DNA end matches TRBJ2-7 better. The CDR3 consists of 15 residues. Per the germline V gene, CDR1 is SQVTM and CDR2 is ANQGSEA.